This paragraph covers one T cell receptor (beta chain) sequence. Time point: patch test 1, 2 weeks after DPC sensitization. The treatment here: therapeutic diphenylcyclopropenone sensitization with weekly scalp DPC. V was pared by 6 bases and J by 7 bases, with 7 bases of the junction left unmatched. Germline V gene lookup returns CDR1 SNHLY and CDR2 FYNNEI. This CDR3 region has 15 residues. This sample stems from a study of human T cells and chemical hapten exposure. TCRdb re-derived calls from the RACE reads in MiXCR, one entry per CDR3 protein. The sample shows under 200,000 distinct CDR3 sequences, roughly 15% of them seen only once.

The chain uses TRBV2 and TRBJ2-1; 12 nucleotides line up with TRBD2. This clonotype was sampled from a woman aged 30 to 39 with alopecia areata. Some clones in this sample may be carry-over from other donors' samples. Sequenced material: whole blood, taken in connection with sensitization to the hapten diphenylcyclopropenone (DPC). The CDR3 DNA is TGTGCCAGCAGCCAGACTAGCGGGAGAACGAATGAGCAGTTCTTC. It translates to CASSQTSGRTNEQFF.